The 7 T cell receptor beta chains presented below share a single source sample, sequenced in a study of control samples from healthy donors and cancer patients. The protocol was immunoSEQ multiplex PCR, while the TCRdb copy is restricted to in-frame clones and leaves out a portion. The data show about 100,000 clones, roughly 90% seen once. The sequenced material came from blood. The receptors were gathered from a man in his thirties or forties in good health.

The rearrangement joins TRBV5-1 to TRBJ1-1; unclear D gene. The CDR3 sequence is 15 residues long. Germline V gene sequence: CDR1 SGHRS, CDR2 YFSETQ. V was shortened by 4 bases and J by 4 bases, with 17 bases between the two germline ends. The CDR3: CASSGRMGPTTEAFF. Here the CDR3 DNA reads TGCGCCAGCAGCGGTCGGATGGGTCCCACCACTGAAGCTTTCTTT.

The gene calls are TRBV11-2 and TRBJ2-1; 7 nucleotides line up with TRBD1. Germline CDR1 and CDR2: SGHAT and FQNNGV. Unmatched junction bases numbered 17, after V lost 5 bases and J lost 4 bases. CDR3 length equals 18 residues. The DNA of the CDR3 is TGTGCCAGCAGCCTTAGGGGCGTAGCGCGACAGGGATACAATGAGCAGTTCTTC. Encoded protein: CASSLRGVARQGYNEQFF.

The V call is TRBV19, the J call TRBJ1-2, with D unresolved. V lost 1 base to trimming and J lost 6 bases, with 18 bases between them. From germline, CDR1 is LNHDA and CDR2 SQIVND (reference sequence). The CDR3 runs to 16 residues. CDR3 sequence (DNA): TGTGCCAGTAGTATAGCTCGGGCCCGACCGACTGATGGCTACACCTTC. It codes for CASSIARARPTDGYTF.

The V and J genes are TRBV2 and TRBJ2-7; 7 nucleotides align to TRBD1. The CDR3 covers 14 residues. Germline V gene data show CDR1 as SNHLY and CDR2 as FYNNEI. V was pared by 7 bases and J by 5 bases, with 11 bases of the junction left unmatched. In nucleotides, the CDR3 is TGTGCCAGCACTTACCGACAGGGTAGAAACGAGCAGTACTTC. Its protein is CASTYRQGRNEQYF.

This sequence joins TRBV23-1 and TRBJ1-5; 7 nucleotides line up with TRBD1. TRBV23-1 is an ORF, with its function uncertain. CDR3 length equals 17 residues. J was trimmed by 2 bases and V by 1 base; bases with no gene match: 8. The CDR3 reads CASSQFRGSRRNQPQHF. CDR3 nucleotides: TGCGCCAGCAGTCAATTCAGGGGGAGTCGGCGCAATCAGCCCCAGCATTTT.

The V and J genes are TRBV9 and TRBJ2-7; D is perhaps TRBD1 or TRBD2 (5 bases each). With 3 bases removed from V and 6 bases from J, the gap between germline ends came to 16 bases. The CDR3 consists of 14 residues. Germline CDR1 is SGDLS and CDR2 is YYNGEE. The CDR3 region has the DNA TGTGCCAGCAGCGCCGGGACCCCGGCCCTCGAGCAGTACTTC. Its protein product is CASSAGTPALEQYF. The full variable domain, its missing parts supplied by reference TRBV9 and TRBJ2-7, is DSGVTQTPKHLITATGQRVTLRCSPRSGDLSVYWYQQSLDQGLQFLIQYYNGEERAKGNILERFSAQQFPDLHSELNLSSLELGDSALYFCASSAGTPALEQYFGPGTRLTVT.

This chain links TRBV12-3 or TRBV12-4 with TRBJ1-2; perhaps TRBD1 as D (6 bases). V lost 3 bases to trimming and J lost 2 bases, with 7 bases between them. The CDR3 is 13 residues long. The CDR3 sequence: CASSFGTNYGYTF. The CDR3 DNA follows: TGTGCCAGCAGTTTCGGGACAAACTATGGCTACACCTTC.